This TCR beta chain was sequenced in a study of blood T cell repertoires in COVID-19. Study details: Samples came from the United States, Italy and Spain, spanning acute and convalescent COVID-19. PBMCs, B-cell-depleted T cells, or T cells provided the cDNA or gDNA that made up the material.

Those enrolled in Seattle joined during active infection and were followed longitudinally afterward. The V gene's germline CDR1 is LNHDA and CDR2 SQIVND (reference sequence). The V end was cut by 0 bases, the J end by 0 bases, with 5 bases between. CDR3 length: 14 residues. Sequencing used immunoSEQ multiplex PCR; TCRdb keeps in-frame clones, though not all of them. The sample has hundreds of thousands of clones, approximately 91% seen once. This receptor was obtained from a woman in her 30s with COVID-19, enrolled during active disease. Sequencing was performed on peripheral blood. V usage is TRBV19 and J usage is TRBJ1-1; D uncertain. In DNA form, the CDR3 reads TGTGCCAGTAGTATAGAGGGCATGAACACTGAAGCTTTCTTT. Its protein product is CASSIEGMNTEAFF.